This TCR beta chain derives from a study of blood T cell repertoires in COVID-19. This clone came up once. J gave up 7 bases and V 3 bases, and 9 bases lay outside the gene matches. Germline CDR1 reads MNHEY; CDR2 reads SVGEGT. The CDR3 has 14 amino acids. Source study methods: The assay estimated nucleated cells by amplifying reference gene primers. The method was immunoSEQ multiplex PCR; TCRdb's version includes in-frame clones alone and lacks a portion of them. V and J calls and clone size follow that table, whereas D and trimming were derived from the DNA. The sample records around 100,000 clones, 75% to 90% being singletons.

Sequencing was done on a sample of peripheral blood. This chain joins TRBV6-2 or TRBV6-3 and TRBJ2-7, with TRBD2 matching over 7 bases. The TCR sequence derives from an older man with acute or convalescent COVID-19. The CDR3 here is CASSYPSGGVEQYF. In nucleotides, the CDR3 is TGTGCCAGCAGTTATCCTAGCGGAGGGGTAGAGCAGTACTTC.